These T cell receptor beta chains were read from a single sample in a study of blood T cell repertoires in COVID-19. TCRdb keeps only in-frame clones here, not all; method: immunoSEQ multiplex PCR. In the table there are 160,000 or so clones, roughly 84% of which are singletons. The material sequenced was PBMCs or T cells enriched from blood (not recorded which). Every receptor here comes from a man aged 50-59 years who had recovered from COVID-19. Each CDR3 is given with its conserved first and last residue. The order of the fields is CDR3 length, D gene, V gene, J gene, clone size, CDR3 protein, CDR3 DNA. D genes are given only for firm matches. The size field is filled for only some rows; it gives once, few, many or a size class.

14	.	TRBV5-4	TRBJ2-2	.	CASSLGLATGELFF	TGTGCCAGCAGCTTGGGGCTAGCTACCGGGGAGCTGTTTTTT
14	.	TRBV19	TRBJ1-1	.	CASSPKWGNTEAFF	TGTGCCAGTAGTCCCAAATGGGGCAACACTGAAGCTTTCTTT
14	.	TRBV7-9	TRBJ1-2	.	CASSPREGTGGYTF	TGTGCCAGCAGCCCCCGTGAGGGTACGGGTGGCTACACCTTC
11	.	TRBV7-9	TRBJ2-1	many	CASSWRDEQFF	TGTGCCAGCAGCTGGAGGGATGAGCAGTTCTTC
16	.	TRBV4-1	TRBJ1-1	.	CASSQDFAGMNTEAFF	TGCGCCAGCAGCCAAGATTTCGCAGGGATGAACACTGAAGCTTTCTTT
13	TRBD1	TRBV6-2/TRBV6-3	TRBJ1-2	.	CASSLQGEYGYTF	TGTGCCAGCAGTTTACAGGGGGAATATGGCTACACCTTC
13	TRBD1	TRBV5-6	TRBJ1-2	few	CASSLKGAGGYTF	TGTGCCAGCAGCTTGAAGGGGGCGGGAGGCTACACCTTC
12	.	TRBV12-3/TRBV12-4	TRBJ2-7	.	CASTQGRDTEYF	TGTGCCAGCACCCAAGGCAGGGACACCGAGTACTTC
14	TRBD1	TRBV29-1	TRBJ1-2	.	CSVLPGQGVAGYTF	TGCAGCGTCCTTCCGGGACAGGGGGTAGCTGGCTACACCTTC
16	.	TRBV5-1	TRBJ2-2	.	CASSWAGQANTGELFF	TGCGCCAGCAGCTGGGCAGGCCAGGCGAACACCGGGGAGCTGTTTTTT
14	.	TRBV19	TRBJ1-4	.	CASSGTPTNEKLFF	TGTGCCAGCAGCGGGACACCAACTAATGAAAAACTGTTTTTT
13	.	TRBV12-3/TRBV12-4	TRBJ1-3	.	CASSRVSGNTIYF	TGTGCCAGCAGCAGGGTCTCTGGAAACACCATATATTTT
15	TRBD2	TRBV27	TRBJ2-1	.	CASSSGTSVRGEQFF	TGTGCCAGCAGTTCCGGGACTAGTGTGAGAGGTGAGCAGTTCTTC
13	TRBD1	TRBV6-5	TRBJ2-1	.	CASGGTGYNEQFF	TGTGCCAGCGGGGGGACAGGCTACAATGAGCAGTTCTTC
14	TRBD1	TRBV2	TRBJ1-1	.	CASSWDRGGPEAFF	TGTGCCAGCAGCTGGGACAGGGGAGGGCCTGAAGCTTTCTTT
14	TRBD1	TRBV30	TRBJ2-7	.	CAWVDRGASYEQYF	TGTGCCTGGGTCGACAGGGGTGCATCCTACGAGCAGTACTTC
13	TRBD1	TRBV10-1	TRBJ1-6	.	CASIGTAHSPLHF	TGCGCCAGCATCGGGACAGCTCATTCACCCCTCCACTTT
15	TRBD1	TRBV4-1	TRBJ2-1	.	CASSLGQGADNEQFF	TGCGCCAGCAGCCTAGGACAGGGGGCCGACAATGAGCAGTTCTTC
13	TRBD1	TRBV18	TRBJ2-1	.	CASSPTGVYEQFF	TGTGCCAGCTCACCGACAGGGGTTTATGAGCAGTTCTTC
16	.	TRBV4-1	TRBJ2-5	.	CASSQDERPRQETQYF	TGCGCCAGCAGCCAAGATGAACGGCCTAGACAAGAGACCCAGTACTTC
15	.	TRBV6-7	TRBJ2-7	.	CASSFLGGASYEQYF	TGTGCCAGCAGTTTCCTCGGCGGGGCCTCATACGAGCAGTACTTC
15	.	TRBV6-5	TRBJ2-1	.	CASTKGGGFYNEQFF	TGTGCCAGCACGAAAGGGGGGGGGTTCTACAATGAGCAGTTCTTC
16	TRBD1	TRBV4-1	TRBJ1-4	.	CASSHRSGGTNEKLFF	TGCGCCAGCAGCCACCGATCAGGGGGGACTAATGAAAAACTGTTTTTT
15	.	TRBV6-5	TRBJ2-6	.	CASSLTVSGANVLTF	TGTGCCAGCAGTTTGACAGTTAGTGGGGCCAACGTCCTGACTTTC